This passage covers 24 T cell receptor beta chains from one sample sequenced in a study of T cells after yellow fever vaccination. TCRdb redid the calling of the 5' RACE reads with MiXCR, one entry per CDR3 protein. Of 360,000 or so distinct CDR3 sequences listed, 9.5% to 13% are singletons. Material: PBMCs, obtained on the day of the first yellow fever vaccination. These receptors all stem from a man aged 18 to 29 who received the YFV17D yellow fever vaccine.

Many counts were recorded for this clonotype. The chain is built from TRBV7-2 and TRBJ2-1, with D possibly being TRBD1 or TRBD2 (6 bases each). The V gene lost 1 base and the J gene lost 9 bases, with 19 bases spanning the gap. Per germline, CDR1 SGHTA and CDR2 FQGNSA. The CDR3 has 16 amino acids. The chain's CDR3 is CASSLEFPGAGGEQFF. In DNA form, the CDR3 reads TGTGCCAGCAGCTTAGAGTTTCCGGGGGCGGGCGGTGAGCAGTTCTTC.

This clonotype was seen a handful of times. This chain links TRBV6-1 with TRBJ2-1; possibly TRBD1 for D (5 bases). Germline V gene data show CDR1 as MNHNS and CDR2 as SASEGT. There are 16 residues in the CDR3. Trimming removed 6 bases from V and 8 bases from J, with 23 bases in between. The CDR3 loop is CASSSLMTVTLHEQFF. CDR3 nucleotides: TGTGCCAGCAGCTCCCTTATGACAGTCACCCTTCATGAGCAGTTCTTC.

This clonotype was found a few times. The genes are TRBV14 and TRBJ2-1; D remains unclear. From germline, CDR1 is SGHDN and CDR2 FVKESK. Trimming took off 1 base at V and 9 bases at J, with 10 bases between the two ends. This CDR3 region has 13 residues. The CDR3 reads CASSQGRFFEQFF. CDR3 bases: TGTGCCAGCAGCCAAGGACGGTTTTTTGAGCAGTTCTTC.

V is TRBV5-1 and J is TRBJ1-1; 8 bases line up with TRBD1. Germline values: CDR1 SGHRS, CDR2 YFSETQ. CDR3 length: 14 residues. V was clipped by 5 bases and J by 7 bases; unmatched bases: 10. The DNA of the CDR3 is TGCGCCAGCAGATTTACTACCGGGACAGGTGAAGCTTTCTTT. Encoded protein: CASRFTTGTGEAFF.

J is TRBJ1-6 and V is TRBV4-1, with TRBD1 matching over 8 bases. Germline V CDR1 and CDR2: MGHRA, YSYEKL. V lost 2 bases, J lost 7 bases, and 7 bases stayed unmatched. The length of the CDR3 is 16 residues. This CDR3 reads CASSQLAGTGNSPLHF. The CDR3 nucleotides read TGCGCCAGCAGCCAACTCGCCGGGACAGGAAATTCACCCCTCCACTTT.

In its sample, this clonotype was seen a few times. The genes are TRBV9 and TRBJ2-2, with D perhaps TRBD1 or TRBD2 (5 bases each). This CDR3 has 13 amino acids. Trimming stripped 3 bases from V and 5 bases from J, with 8 bases between. Germline lookup yields CDR1 SGDLS and CDR2 YYNGEE. The CDR3 DNA reads as TGTGCCAGCAGCGGAGGGACGACCGGGGAGCTGTTTTTT. This codes for CASSGGTTGELFF.

This clonotype was observed a few times. The J gene is TRBJ2-3, the V gene TRBV9, with D perhaps assigned TRBD1 or TRBD2 (5 bases each). The CDR3 length is 15 residues. V was pared by 0 bases and J by 4 bases, with 12 bases between. The V gene's germline CDR1 is SGDLS and CDR2 YYNGEE. CDR3 loop: CASSVAGDGPDTQYF. For the CDR3, the DNA is TGTGCCAGCAGCGTAGCCGGGGACGGGCCAGATACGCAGTATTTT.

This clonotype was found a few times. CDR3 in DNA: TGCGCCAGCAGCTTGGAGACTAGCGGGGGGAACACAGATACGCAGTATTTT. It is translated as CASSLETSGGNTDTQYF. The genes are TRBV5-1 and TRBJ2-3; the match to TRBD2 covers 13 bases. V was clipped by 0 bases and J by 2 bases; unmatched bases: 3. Looked up from germline, CDR1 is SGHRS and CDR2 is YFSETQ. The CDR3 runs 17 residues. Supplemented by reference TRBV5-1 and TRBJ2-3, the full variable domain reads KAGVTQTPRYLIKTRGQQVTLSCSPISGHRSVSWYQQTPGQGLQFLFEYFSETQRNKGNFPGRFSGRQFSNSRSEMNVSTLELGDSALYLCASSLETSGGNTDTQYFGPGTRLTVL.

This clonotype occurred a few times. The CDR3 nucleotides are TGCGCCAGCAGCTTCGGACTAGCGGGGGAGGAGACGCTAGAGACCCAGTACTTC. It is translated as CASSFGLAGEETLETQYF. The genes are TRBV5-1 and TRBJ2-5, with 13 bases identical to TRBD2. This CDR3 has 18 amino acids. V gave up 2 bases and J gave up 4 bases; unmatched junction bases: 11. Looked up from germline, CDR1 is SGHRS and CDR2 is YFSETQ.

This chain uses TRBV18 with TRBJ1-4; no reliable D call. The V gene's germline CDR1 is KGHSH and CDR2 LQKENI. V gave up 3 bases and J gave up 10 bases, with 6 bases separating them. There are 11 residues in the CDR3. The CDR3 nucleotides read TGTGCCAGCTCACCGGCCCGAAAACTGTTTTTT. Translating gives CASSPARKLFF.

This clonotype appeared many times. The chain recombines TRBV5-1 with TRBJ2-3, with D possibly called TRBD1 or TRBD2 (5 bases each). V lost 3 bases, J lost 7 bases, and 15 bases lay in between. The CDR3 runs 14 residues. The germline gives CDR1 SGHRS, CDR2 YFSETQ. This CDR3 reads CASSSGTPGNTQYF. CDR3 sequence (DNA): TGCGCCAGCAGCTCCGGGACGCCGGGAAATACGCAGTATTTT.

Only a few counts were recorded for this clonotype. The chain couples TRBV15 to TRBJ1-3, with a possible D match to TRBD1 (5 bases). The CDR3 is made up of 15 amino acids. V dropped 1 base and J dropped 3 bases, with 10 bases sitting between them. Germline assignment: CDR1 LNHNV and CDR2 YYDKDF (reference sequence). Here the CDR3 reads CATSRAGSYGNTIYF. The CDR3 DNA follows: TGTGCCACCAGCAGAGCAGGGTCCTATGGAAACACCATATATTTT.

The V gene is TRBV6-2 or TRBV6-3, the J gene TRBJ2-7, with a weak D call TRBD1 (6 bases). Deletions cut 2 bases from V and 1 base from J, with 12 bases between. Per the germline V gene, CDR1 is MNHEY and CDR2 is SVGEGT. The CDR3 loop spans 15 amino acids. The CDR3 loop is CASSYSRGRSYEQYF. The DNA of the CDR3 is TGTGCCAGCAGTTACAGCAGGGGTCGATCCTACGAGCAGTACTTC.

The chain links TRBV27 to TRBJ2-1; tentatively, D is TRBD1 (6 bases). Trimming took 4 bases from V and 7 from J, leaving 17 bases between them. This CDR3 spans 15 amino acids. The germline CDR1 and CDR2 sequences are MNHEY and SMNVEV (reference sequence). CDR3 loop: CASSSPRQAGNEQFF. As DNA, the CDR3 is TGTGCCAGCAGTTCCCCTCGACAGGCCGGGAATGAGCAGTTCTTC.

This clonotype has ten or more counts. The chain carries TRBV7-9 and TRBJ2-2, with D possibly being TRBD1 (5 bases). The V gene lost 1 base and the J gene lost 5 bases, with 11 bases spanning the gap. CDR1 and CDR2 from the germline V gene are SEHNR and FQNEAQ (reference sequence). CDR3 size: 15 residues. This CDR3 is CASSLGGARTGELFF. CDR3 in DNA: TGTGCCAGCAGCTTAGGTGGGGCGAGAACCGGGGAGCTGTTTTTT.

This clonotype was detected ten times or more. The rearrangement joins TRBV12-3 or TRBV12-4 to TRBJ2-5; D is possibly TRBD2 (6 bases). V was clipped by 2 bases and J by 5 bases, with 9 bases between them. The CDR3 runs to 13 residues. The DNA of the CDR3 is TGTGCCAGCAGTTTAAGTAGCGGTGAGACCCAGTACTTC. Amino acid sequence: CASSLSSGETQYF.

This clonotype was detected a few times. As DNA, the CDR3 is TGCGCCAGCAGCTTTTCGCGGGGGGGGTTCTTCACAGATACGCAGTATTTT. Amino acids: CASSFSRGGFFTDTQYF. The V gene is TRBV5-1, the J gene TRBJ2-3; TRBD2 matches at 9 bases. V shed 2 bases, J shed 2 bases, and the junction held 9 bases outside the gene matches. Looked up from germline, CDR1 is SGHRS and CDR2 is YFSETQ. This CDR3 is built from 17 residues.

This clonotype was observed a handful of times. J is TRBJ2-2 and V is TRBV5-1; D is possibly TRBD2 (5 bases). This CDR3 is built from 15 residues. CDR1 and CDR2 (germline): SGHRS, YFSETQ. Trimming stripped 4 bases from V and 1 base from J, with 11 bases between. The CDR3 here is CASSAGLGNTGELFF. The CDR3 coding sequence is TGCGCCAGCAGCGCCGGACTTGGGAACACCGGGGAGCTGTTTTTT.

The chain employs TRBV2 and TRBJ1-5; D is undetermined. Germline V gene data show CDR1 as SNHLY and CDR2 as FYNNEI. V was cut by 5 bases and J by 0 bases, with 11 bases left in between. The CDR3 sequence is 15 residues long. The CDR3 protein is CASSNPGYSNQPQHF. DNA for the CDR3: TGTGCCAGCAGTAACCCGGGGTATAGCAATCAGCCCCAGCATTTT.

This clonotype was found a few times. V is TRBV7-8 and J is TRBJ2-6; TRBD1 matches at 8 bases. Germline V gene lookup returns CDR1 SGHVS and CDR2 FQNEAQ. The V and J ends lost 5 bases and 1 base, in that order; junction bases with no gene match: 10. This CDR3 comprises 18 residues. CDR3 sequence reads: CASSPVGQGESGANVLTF. The CDR3 coding sequence is TGTGCCAGCAGCCCGGTCGGACAGGGAGAATCTGGGGCCAACGTCCTGACTTTC.

This clonotype was counted only a few times. V is TRBV7-3 and J is TRBJ2-2; TRBD1 is a possible D gene (6 bases). The CDR3 is made up of 16 amino acids. The germline CDR1 and CDR2 sequences are SGHTA and FQGTGA. With 3 bases removed from V and 6 bases from J, the gap between germline ends came to 17 bases. The DNA of the CDR3 is TGTGCCAGCAGCTTTGAATATGCCAGGGGCGCCGGGGAGCTGTTTTTT. Its protein product is CASSFEYARGAGELFF.

This chain links TRBV7-9 with TRBJ2-5, with D perhaps matching TRBD1 (6 bases). The CDR3 is 16 residues long. Germline V CDR1 and CDR2: SEHNR, FQNEAQ (reference sequence). V lost 3 bases to trimming and J lost 1 base, with 15 bases between them. CDR3 in DNA: TGTGCCAGCAGCTTTGGGGGCACCACCGTCCAAGAGACCCAGTACTTC. Translating gives CASSFGGTTVQETQYF.

This clonotype was seen a few times. The V gene is TRBV7-8, the J gene TRBJ1-3; D ambiguous. This CDR3 has 16 residues. V was clipped by 0 bases and J by 0 bases, with 9 bases between them. Germline CDR1 is SGHVS and CDR2 is FQNEAQ. CDR3 loop: CASSLAGRLSGNTIYF. The CDR3 nucleotides read TGTGCCAGCAGCTTAGCGGGCAGACTCTCTGGAAACACCATATATTTT.

The V and J genes are TRBV6-2 or TRBV6-3 and TRBJ1-1, with D possibly matching TRBD1 (5 bases). The CDR3 runs to 14 residues. Germline loops: CDR1 MNHEY, CDR2 SVGEGT. V lost 2 bases and J lost 3, with 10 bases in between. In DNA form, the CDR3 reads TGTGCCAGCAGTTACAGGGGTATTCACACTGAAGCTTTCTTT. This sequence encodes CASSYRGIHTEAFF.